This entry lists 11 T cell receptor beta chains sequenced from one sample in a study of blood T cell repertoires in COVID-19 (dated by TCRdb to the early 2020s). The library was generated by the immunoSEQ multiplex PCR assay. Held by TCRdb, this immuneACCESS table contains in-frame sequences only and omits some clones. Under half of the omission traces to an unresolved V gene where checked; the cause of the rest is unknown. This sample gives about 150,000 clones in total; less than 90% of them show up just once. Approximately 7.7% of the sample goes to the ten largest clones. Sequencing used PBMCs or T cells enriched from blood (not recorded which). The source of these receptors is a woman aged 50 to 60 who had recovered from COVID-19.

The chain is built from TRBV6-1 and TRBJ2-7; the match to TRBD1 covers 8 bases. V lost 1 base, J lost 4 bases, and 3 bases stayed unmatched. Germline assignment: CDR1 MNHNS and CDR2 SASEGT. This CDR3 region has 14 residues. For the CDR3, the DNA is TGTGCCAGCAGTGAAGGACAGGGGTTATACGAGCAGTACTTC. Protein: CASSEGQGLYEQYF.

The chain recombines TRBV7-9 with TRBJ2-1; 10 bases line up with TRBD2. This CDR3 spans 17 amino acids. CDR1 is SEHNR and CDR2 is FQNEAQ in the germline V gene (reference sequence). The ends lost 4 bases at V and 8 bases at J; junction bases unmatched: 14. CDR3 DNA sequence: TGTGCCAGCAGCTCACCATTGACAGCGGGAGGGCCCCATGAGCAGTTCTTC. It specifies CASSSPLTAGGPHEQFF.

The V call is TRBV2, the J call TRBJ2-7, with 9 bases lining up with TRBD1. Unmatched junction bases numbered 9, after V lost 5 bases and J lost 4 bases. Looked up from germline, CDR1 is SNHLY and CDR2 is FYNNEI. CDR3 length: 15 residues. The CDR3 region is CASSRNPGQGYEQYF. DNA for the CDR3: TGTGCCAGCAGTCGTAATCCGGGACAGGGTTACGAGCAGTACTTC.

The chain couples TRBV20-1 to TRBJ2-2; D possibly corresponds to TRBD1 (5 bases). V was trimmed by 3 bases and J by 2 bases, leaving 10 bases between them. Germline V gene sequence: CDR1 DFQATT, CDR2 SNEGSKA (reference sequence). The CDR3 extends over 14 amino acids. CDR3 nucleotide sequence: TGCAGTGCTAGTCGGCAGGGAAACACCGGGGAGCTGTTTTTT. This gives the protein CSASRQGNTGELFF.

The J gene is TRBJ1-2, the V gene TRBV6-5; possible D gene TRBD1, 5 bases. The CDR3 consists of 15 residues. Trimming stripped 0 bases from V and 5 bases from J, with 13 bases between. Germline V gene lookup returns CDR1 MNHEY and CDR2 SVGAGI. In DNA form, the CDR3 reads TGTGCCAGCAGTTACTCGACCGGGGGGAATTATGGCTACACCTTC. It is translated as CASSYSTGGNYGYTF.

The gene calls are TRBV9 and TRBJ2-2, with a tentative D call TRBD2 (6 bases). Deletions cut 1 base from V and 4 bases from J, with 14 bases between. The CDR3 runs 16 residues. CDR1 is SGDLS and CDR2 is YYNGEE in the germline V gene. CDR3 bases: TGTGCCAGCAGCGTACTAGCGCACGTCGGCACCGGGGAGCTGTTTTTT. Its translation: CASSVLAHVGTGELFF.

The rearrangement uses TRBV6-5 and TRBJ2-2; a weak D match, TRBD1 (6 bases). In germline, CDR1 is MNHEY, CDR2 SVGAGI. The CDR3 totals 14 residues. V was clipped by 6 bases and J by 4 bases, with 12 bases between them. CDR3 bases: TGTGCCAGCAGATCAACAGGGAGCACCGGGGAGCTGTTTTTT. Translated, it gives CASRSTGSTGELFF.

This chain joins TRBV25-1 and TRBJ1-6; D gene unclear. The germline V gene encodes CDR1 MGHDK and CDR2 SYGVNS. The CDR3 sequence is 14 residues long. The V end was cut by 6 bases, the J end by 4 bases, with 10 bases between. This CDR3 is CASSFGLYNSPLHF. CDR3 in DNA: TGTGCCAGCAGCTTCGGTCTTTATAATTCACCCCTCCACTTT.

The CDR3 spells CASSQGRGGRDTQYF. DNA of the CDR3: TGTGCCAGCAGCCAAGGGCGGGGGGGGCGAGATACGCAGTATTTT. The chain couples TRBV7-2 to TRBJ2-3; 9 nucleotides match TRBD2. Unmatched junction bases numbered 8, after V lost 5 bases and J lost 5 bases. Germline V lookup: CDR1 SGHTA, CDR2 FQGNSA. The CDR3 is 15 residues long.

The CDR3 DNA follows: TGTGCCAGCAGCCTTGGGGGAATTGGACAGGGAATGGACACCTTC. Translation: CASSLGGIGQGMDTF. The V gene is TRBV11-3, the J gene TRBJ1-2; 8 nucleotides align to TRBD1. The CDR3 has 15 amino acids. The V segment lost 5 bases and the J segment 12 bases; nucleotides outside the gene matches: 17. Germline V gene data show CDR1 as SGHNT and CDR2 as YENEEA.

In DNA, the CDR3 is TGTGCCAGCAGCCAACCTAGCGGGAGGGCCAGCGGGGAGCTGTTTTTT. Translating gives CASSQPSGRASGELFF. The chain is built from TRBV3-1 (or the pseudogene TRBV3-2) and TRBJ2-2; TRBD2 aligns across 12 bases. Germline CDR1 LGHDT, CDR2 YNNKEL (reference sequence). With V trimmed by 2 bases and J by 7 bases, 5 bases remained unmatched. There are 16 residues in the CDR3.